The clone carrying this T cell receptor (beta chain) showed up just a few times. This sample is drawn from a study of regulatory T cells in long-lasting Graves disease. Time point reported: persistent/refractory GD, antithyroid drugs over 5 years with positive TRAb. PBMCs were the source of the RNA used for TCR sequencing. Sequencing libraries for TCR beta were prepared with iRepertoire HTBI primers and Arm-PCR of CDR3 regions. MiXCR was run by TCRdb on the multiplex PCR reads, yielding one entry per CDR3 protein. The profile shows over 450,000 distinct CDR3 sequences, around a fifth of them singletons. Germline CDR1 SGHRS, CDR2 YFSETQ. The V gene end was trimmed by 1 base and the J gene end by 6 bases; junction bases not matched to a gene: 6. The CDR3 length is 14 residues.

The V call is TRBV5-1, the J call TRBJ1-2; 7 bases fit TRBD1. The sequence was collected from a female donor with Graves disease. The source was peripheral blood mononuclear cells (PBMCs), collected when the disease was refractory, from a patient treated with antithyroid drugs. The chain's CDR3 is CASSLSTGVDGYTF. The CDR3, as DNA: TGCGCCAGCAGCTTGAGTACAGGGGTGGATGGCTACACCTTC. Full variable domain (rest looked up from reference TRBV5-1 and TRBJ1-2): KAGVTQTPRYLIKTRGQQVTLSCSPISGHRSVSWYQQTPGQGLQFLFEYFSETQRNKGNFPGRFSGRQFSNSRSEMNVSTLELGDSALYLCASSLSTGVDGYTFGSGTRLTVV.